Below, 14 T cell receptor beta chains from the same sample are listed, as sequenced in a study of T cells in localized non-small cell lung cancer. The table came from immunoSEQ multiplex PCR; TCRdb's copy has only in-frame clones and leaves some out. The sample lists around 15,000 clones; more than 70% were seen once. The source was peripheral blood, collected before any cancer treatment. Receptors were obtained from a woman between 35 and 70 years old with stage I lung adenocarcinoma.

The chain recombines TRBV5-8 with TRBJ2-4; D perhaps matches TRBD1 (6 bases). Between the trimmed V and J ends, which lost 3 bases and 0 bases, there was a span of 13 bases. CDR1 and CDR2 (germline): SGHTS, YDEGEE. The CDR3 loop spans 16 amino acids. DNA of the CDR3: TGTGCCAGCAGCTCTATAGGGACAAGAGCCAAAAACATTCAGTACTTC. As protein: CASSSIGTRAKNIQYF.

This rearrangement joins TRBV10-1 to TRBJ1-1; D perhaps matches TRBD1 (6 bases). CDR1 is WNHNN and CDR2 is SYGVQD in the germline V gene (reference sequence). Trimming pared 2 bases from V and 8 bases from J, leaving 15 bases between. This CDR3 region has 14 residues. The CDR3 sequence: CASSERVGGGEAFF. CDR3 coding DNA: TGCGCCAGCAGTGAGAGAGTGGGAGGGGGAGAAGCTTTCTTT.

The V and J genes are TRBV7-6 and TRBJ2-1; D is perhaps TRBD2 (6 bases). V lost 1 base, J lost 2 bases, and 12 bases lay in between. CDR3 length: 16 amino acids. In germline, CDR1 is SGHVS, CDR2 FNYEAQ. The chain's CDR3 is CASSLGASAAYNEQFF. The CDR3 nucleotides are TGTGCCAGCAGCTTAGGGGCTAGCGCTGCCTACAATGAGCAGTTCTTC.

This clone was seen only a few times. The chain joins TRBV7-2 to TRBJ2-1; D gene unclear. Trimming took 1 base from V and 4 from J, leaving 11 bases between them. The length of the CDR3 is 15 residues. Germline V gene data show CDR1 as SGHTA and CDR2 as FQGNSA. The CDR3 bases are TGTGCCAGCAGCTTAGAGCCCGGGTCGTACAATGAGCAGTTCTTC. Translating gives CASSLEPGSYNEQFF.

The chain combines TRBV7-9 with TRBJ1-5; 12 positions agree with TRBD1. Germline-derived CDR1 and CDR2 are SEHNR and FQNEAQ (reference sequence). The V and J ends lost 5 bases and 6 bases, in that order; junction bases with no gene match: 11. The CDR3 sequence is 17 residues long. This chain's CDR3 is CASSNSGTGGVGQPQHF. The CDR3 DNA sequence: TGTGCCAGCAGCAATTCCGGGACAGGGGGCGTTGGTCAGCCCCAGCATTTT.

The J gene is TRBJ1-2, the V gene TRBV10-3; the D gene is possibly TRBD1 (6 bases). The CDR3 is 17 amino acids. In germline, CDR1 is ENHRY, CDR2 SYGVKD. The V and J ends lost 3 bases and 5 bases respectively, with 22 bases between them. CDR3 region: CAISEARDLDRKYGYTF. DNA for the CDR3: TGTGCCATCAGTGAAGCGCGGGACCTTGACAGGAAATATGGCTACACCTTC.

Here the CDR3 reads CASSSLAGGELFF. Here the CDR3 DNA reads TGTGCCAGCAGCTCACTAGCGGGCGGGGAGCTGTTTTTT. The rearrangement joins TRBV7-8 to TRBJ2-2; 9 nucleotides line up with TRBD2. Germline V gene data show CDR1 as SGHVS and CDR2 as FQNEAQ. The CDR3 is 13 amino acids. V shed 4 bases, J shed 7 bases, and the junction held 1 base outside the gene matches.

The V and J genes are TRBV7-9 and TRBJ2-1; the D call may be TRBD1 or TRBD2 (6 bases each). Germline V gives CDR1 SEHNR, CDR2 FQNEAQ (reference sequence). Trimming left V 3 bases short and J 6 bases short, with 18 bases between. The length of the CDR3 is 16 residues. The CDR3, as DNA: TGTGCCAGCAGCTTTGGGGGGCTAGCGTACATCAATGAGCAGTTCTTC. Its translation is CASSFGGLAYINEQFF. Full variable domain (outside the CDR3, taken from reference TRBV7-9 and TRBJ2-1): DTGVSQNPRHKITKRGQNVTFRCDPISEHNRLYWYRQTLGQGPEFLTYFQNEAQLEKSRLLSDRFSAERPKGSFSTLEIQRTEQGDSAMYLCASSFGGLAYINEQFFGPGTRLTVL.

The chain links TRBV5-6 to TRBJ1-2, with 10 bases matching TRBD1. CDR1 and CDR2 from the germline V gene are SGHDT and YYEEEE. J lost 7 bases, V lost 4 bases, and 10 bases had no gene match. The CDR3 is 15 amino acids. CDR3 loop: CASSSAPGQGFGYTF. As DNA, the CDR3 is TGTGCCAGCAGCAGTGCCCCGGGACAGGGGTTTGGCTACACCTTC.

This chain uses TRBV2 with TRBJ1-2; the match to TRBD1 covers 11 bases. CDR1 is SNHLY, CDR2 FYNNEI, per germline. The CDR3 spans 14 residues. The junction had 4 bases not matched to a gene; V was cut back by 6 bases and J by 4 bases. This CDR3 is CASSRDRGAYGYTF. The DNA for the CDR3 is TGTGCCAGCAGCCGGGACAGGGGGGCCTATGGCTACACCTTC.

This clone was seen only a few times. This chain links TRBV4-2 with TRBJ2-3, with 13 nucleotides matching TRBD2. The V segment lost 1 base and the J segment 4 bases; nucleotides outside the gene matches: 8. The germline V gene encodes CDR1 LGHNA and CDR2 YNFKEQ. The CDR3 loop spans 18 amino acids. This CDR3 reads CASSQGVQLAGGPDTQYF. The CDR3 coding sequence is TGTGCCAGCAGCCAAGGTGTTCAACTAGCGGGGGGGCCAGATACGCAGTATTTT.

The gene calls are TRBV29-1 and TRBJ2-3; no definite D call. Germline V CDR1 and CDR2: SQVTM, ANQGSEA. The CDR3 extends over 11 amino acids. Trimming stripped 4 bases from V and 3 bases from J, with 5 bases between. In DNA, the CDR3 is TGCAGCGTTGTTGGTACAGATACGCAGTATTTT. It translates to CSVVGTDTQYF.

This chain uses TRBV6-1 with TRBJ1-6; TRBD1 matches 10 bases. In germline, CDR1 is MNHNS, CDR2 SASEGT. This CDR3 spans 15 amino acids. V lost 6 bases, J lost 7 bases, and 6 bases stayed unmatched. The CDR3 DNA follows: TGTGCCAGCAGCTCAGGACAGGGGGGCAATTCACCCCTCCACTTT. Its protein is CASSSGQGGNSPLHF.

The rearrangement joins TRBV21-1 to TRBJ1-2. TRBV21-1 is designated a pseudogene. This CDR3 contains 17 residues. CDR3 amino acids: CASSKALYGGHDYGYTF. The CDR3 DNA reads TGTGCCAGCAGCAAAGCGCTTTATGGGGGGCACGACTATGGCTACACCTTC.